A single TCR beta chain is shown here with its context. Its antigen remains unidentified. These data originate in a study of post-analysis software for immune sequencing data. Study-wide background: The disease courses covered relapsing-remitting, secondary progressive and progressive-relapsing multiple sclerosis.

Trimming removed 6 bases at V and 11 bases at J, with 19 bases between. CDR1 MNHEY and CDR2 SVGAGI come from the germline V gene. This CDR3 has 13 amino acids. Study outcomes and limitations: Same-batch samples co-clustered strongly by F measure. Patients with multiple sclerosis recorded significantly lower normalized Chao1 diversity than controls, the study found. TRBV segments more frequent in patients than in controls numbered about five and included TRBV5-6, TRBV5-1 and TRBV20-1.

Tagging with unique molecular identifiers was a feature of the TCR beta cDNA libraries. TCRdb reprocessed the PCR reads with MiXCR, giving one entry per CDR3 protein. The sample holds some 450,000 distinct CDR3 sequences, roughly 45% seen once. The sequencing input was blood. The sequence was collected from a girl between 5 and 17 years old with multiple sclerosis. V usage is TRBV6-5 and J usage is TRBJ2-5, with D perhaps TRBD1 (6 bases). The CDR3 loop reads CASSRGPINEQYF. DNA for the CDR3: TGTGCCAGCAGCAGGGGACCCATCAATGAGCAGTACTTC.